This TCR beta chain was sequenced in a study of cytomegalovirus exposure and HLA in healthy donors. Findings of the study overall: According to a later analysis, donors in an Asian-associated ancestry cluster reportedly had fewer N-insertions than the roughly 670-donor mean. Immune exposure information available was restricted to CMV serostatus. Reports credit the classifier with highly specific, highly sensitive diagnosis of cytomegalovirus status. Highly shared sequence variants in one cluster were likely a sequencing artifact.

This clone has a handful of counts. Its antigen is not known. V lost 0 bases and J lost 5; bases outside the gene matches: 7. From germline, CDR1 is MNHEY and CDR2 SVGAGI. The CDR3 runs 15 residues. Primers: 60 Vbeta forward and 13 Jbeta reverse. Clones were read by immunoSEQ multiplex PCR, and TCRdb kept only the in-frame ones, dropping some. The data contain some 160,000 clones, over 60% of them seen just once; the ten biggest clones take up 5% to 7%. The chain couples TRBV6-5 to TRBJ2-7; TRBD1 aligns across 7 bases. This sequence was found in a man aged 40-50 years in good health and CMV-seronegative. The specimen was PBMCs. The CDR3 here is CASSYSKTGTDEQYF. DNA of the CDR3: TGTGCCAGCAGTTACTCCAAGACAGGGACGGACGAGCAGTACTTC.